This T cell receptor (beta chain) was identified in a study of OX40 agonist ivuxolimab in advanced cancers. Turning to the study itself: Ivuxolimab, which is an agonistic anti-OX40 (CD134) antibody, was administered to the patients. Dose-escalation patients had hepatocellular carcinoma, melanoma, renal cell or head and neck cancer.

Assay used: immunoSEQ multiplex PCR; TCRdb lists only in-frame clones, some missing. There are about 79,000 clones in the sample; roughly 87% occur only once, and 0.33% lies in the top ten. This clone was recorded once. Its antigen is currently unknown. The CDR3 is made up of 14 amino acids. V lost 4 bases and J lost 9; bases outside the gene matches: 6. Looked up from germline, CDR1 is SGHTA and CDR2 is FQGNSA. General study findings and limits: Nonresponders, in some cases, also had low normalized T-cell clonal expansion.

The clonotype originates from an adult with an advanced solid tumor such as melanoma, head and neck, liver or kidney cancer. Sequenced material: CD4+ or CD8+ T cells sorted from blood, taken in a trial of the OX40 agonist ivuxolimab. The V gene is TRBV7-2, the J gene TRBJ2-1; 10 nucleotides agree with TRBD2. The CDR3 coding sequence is TGTGCCAGCAGCTCACAAGCGGGGGGGTTTGAGCAGTTCTTC. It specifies CASSSQAGGFEQFF.